The present T cell receptor beta chain was sequenced within a study of blood T cells in healthy people across ages. V lost 5 bases to trimming and J lost 4 bases, with 9 bases between them. Per the germline V gene, CDR1 is SGHRS and CDR2 is YFSETQ. The CDR3 spans 13 residues. Then a second PCR, running roughly 7 to 11 cycles, was carried out with a sample-barcoded 5' primer and a J-beta primer mix. TCRdb processed the 5' RACE reads anew with MiXCR; each CDR3 protein has one entry. The repertoire holds 950,000 to 1,200,000 distinct CDR3 sequences, with more than 30% as singletons. This clonotype originated in a man aged 18 to 29 in good health. Material for sequencing was blood. This chain joins TRBV5-1 and TRBJ2-2; D not resolved. The CDR3: CASRLWFTGELFF. CDR3 sequence (DNA): TGCGCCAGCAGGCTATGGTTCACCGGGGAGCTGTTTTTT.